Listed below are T cell receptor beta chains from one sample, sequenced in a study of CD8+ T cells in alopecia areata. Sequencing was performed with immunoSEQ multiplex PCR; in TCRdb, only in-frame clones are kept and a portion is missing. The sample shows approximately 220,000 clones, about two fifths of them seen only once. The starting material was CD4+ T cells sorted from blood, obtained at roughly week 30, from a patient treated with tofacitinib. These receptors were collected from a human donor with alopecia areata. Each CDR3 is given with its conserved first and last residue. Fields, in order: V gene, J gene, D gene, clone size, CDR3 protein. A D gene is named only where the DNA matches it firmly. Not every row has a clone size; where given, it reads once, few, many or a size class.

v_call: TRBV11-1; j_call: TRBJ1-2; d_call: NA; clone_size: NA; cdr3_aa: CASSFMTDNYGYTF
v_call: TRBV19; j_call: TRBJ1-1; d_call: NA; clone_size: few; cdr3_aa: CASSIKVEAFF
v_call: TRBV29-1; j_call: TRBJ2-5; d_call: NA; clone_size: few; cdr3_aa: CSVVGQQETQYF
v_call: TRBV6-5; j_call: TRBJ2-6; d_call: NA; clone_size: NA; cdr3_aa: CASSGTGSGANVLTF
v_call: TRBV11-2; j_call: TRBJ2-6; d_call: NA; clone_size: NA; cdr3_aa: CASRRGAGANVLTF
v_call: TRBV7-2; j_call: TRBJ1-5; d_call: NA; clone_size: NA; cdr3_aa: CASSLERQGSPQHF
v_call: TRBV10-3; j_call: TRBJ2-7; d_call: TRBD1; clone_size: few; cdr3_aa: CASAGTGYEQYF
v_call: TRBV19; j_call: TRBJ2-2; d_call: TRBD1; clone_size: few; cdr3_aa: CASQGQPGELFF
v_call: TRBV30; j_call: TRBJ2-7; d_call: NA; clone_size: NA; cdr3_aa: CALTAAIHEQYF
v_call: TRBV5-1; j_call: TRBJ2-3; d_call: NA; clone_size: few; cdr3_aa: CASSLLWSDTQYF